The 8 T cell receptor beta chains below all came from one sample that was sequenced in a study of T cell responses to AZD1222 COVID-19 vaccine. TCRdb keeps only in-frame clones here, not all; method: immunoSEQ multiplex PCR. The table shows fewer than 200,000 clones, with 94% occurring only once. The sample in question was peripheral blood, obtained 28 days after the second AZD1222 dose. The receptors stem from an adult who received the AZD1222 COVID-19 vaccine.

The rearrangement uses TRBV20-1 and TRBJ2-1; the match to TRBD2 covers 7 bases. Germline V gene data show CDR1 as DFQATT and CDR2 as SNEGSKA (reference sequence). V gave up 3 bases and J gave up 0 bases; unmatched junction bases: 5. CDR3 length: 15 residues. This CDR3 is CSASSLADSYNEQFF. DNA for the CDR3: TGCAGTGCTAGTTCTCTAGCGGACTCCTACAATGAGCAGTTCTTC.

The chain employs TRBV19 and TRBJ2-1, with a tentative D call TRBD2 (5 bases). The germline V gene encodes CDR1 LNHDA and CDR2 SQIVND (reference sequence). Trimming shortened V by 1 base and J by 0 bases, and 10 bases separated the two germline ends. The length of the CDR3 is 16 residues. The DNA for the CDR3 is TGTGCCAGTAGTATAGGAGCGGACCCCTCCTACAATGAGCAGTTCTTC. It yields the protein CASSIGADPSYNEQFF.

For the CDR3, the DNA is TGTGCCAGCAGCCTGCGCCAGGGGGCGCGTGAAGCTTTCTTT. It yields the protein CASSLRQGAREAFF. The chain uses TRBV3-1 (or the pseudogene TRBV3-2) and TRBJ1-1, with TRBD1 identical over 8 bases. CDR3 length equals 14 residues. The V gene end was trimmed by 4 bases and the J gene end by 7 bases; junction bases not matched to a gene: 8. Germline V gene lookup returns CDR1 LGHDT and CDR2 YNNKEL (reference sequence).

This clone was observed once. J is TRBJ1-1 and V is TRBV10-3, with 7 bases identical to TRBD1. The CDR3 is 12 residues long. Trimming took 5 bases from V and 6 from J; bases not matched to a gene: 3. Germline assignment: CDR1 ENHRY and CDR2 SYGVKD. The CDR3: CAISPGQAEAFF. The CDR3, as DNA: TGTGCCATCAGTCCTGGACAGGCTGAAGCTTTCTTT.

This CDR3 reads CAIAGTGLGNEQFF. The CDR3 DNA is TGTGCCATAGCCGGGACAGGTCTGGGGAATGAGCAGTTCTTC. The genes are TRBV10-3 and TRBJ2-1; 8 nucleotides align to TRBD1. The germline V gene has CDR1 ENHRY and CDR2 SYGVKD. The CDR3 runs 14 residues. V gave up 9 bases and J gave up 7 bases; unmatched junction bases: 11.

The CDR3 here is CASSFGQGTFSYTF. The CDR3 DNA sequence: TGTGCCAGCAGCTTCGGACAGGGGACTTTTAGCTACACCTTC. J is TRBJ1-2 and V is TRBV6-5; TRBD1 matches at 9 bases. Germline CDR1 MNHEY, CDR2 SVGAGI. The length of the CDR3 is 14 residues. With V trimmed by 6 bases and J by 9 bases, 11 bases remained unmatched.

The chain employs TRBV5-4 and TRBJ2-1, with 11 nucleotides matching TRBD2. The CDR3 sequence is 17 residues long. The ends lost 4 bases at V and 2 bases at J; junction bases unmatched: 8. Germline-derived CDR1 and CDR2 are SGHNT and YYREEE (reference sequence). CDR3 coding DNA: TGTGCCAGCAGCCCGGGACTAGCGGACCTGGCCTACAATGAGCAGTTCTTC. Translated, it gives CASSPGLADLAYNEQFF.

The rearrangement links TRBV27 to TRBJ2-3; 10 bases line up with TRBD2. The trim removed 5 bases at V and 3 bases at J, leaving 8 bases unmatched. CDR3 length: 16 amino acids. Germline values: CDR1 MNHEY, CDR2 SMNVEV (reference sequence). Here the CDR3 reads CASSVLAGGPTDTQYF. CDR3 in DNA: TGTGCCAGCAGTGTTTTAGCGGGAGGCCCTACAGATACGCAGTATTTT.